These 21 T cell receptor beta chains were all obtained from the same sample, sequenced in a study of metastatic and nonmetastatic thyroid tumors. None of the patients had undergone any treatment ahead of thyroid surgery. TCRdb re-clonotyped the PCR reads through MiXCR. The table has fewer than 20,000 clones, 22% seen once; the top ten hold 21%. The sequencing input was adjacent normal tissue. Every receptor here comes from a female donor with papillary thyroid cancer or a benign thyroid nodule (not recorded which). Some clones in this sample may be carry-over from other donors' samples.

This clone occurred a few times. V gene TRBV6-1 combines with J gene TRBJ1-1; D remains ambiguous. Germline-derived CDR1 and CDR2 are MNHNS and SASEGT. CDR3 size: 13 residues. V lost 6 bases and J 0 bases, leaving 8 bases between the germline ends. CDR3 nucleotide sequence: TGTGCCAGCAGGCCCGGACTGAACACTGAAGCTTTCTTT. Translated, it gives CASRPGLNTEAFF.

V and J are TRBV6-1 and TRBJ2-1; possible D gene TRBD2, 5 bases. The germline V and J ends were trimmed by 1 base and 2 bases, with 15 bases remaining between them. The CDR3 has 17 amino acids. Germline V gene sequence: CDR1 MNHNS, CDR2 SASEGT. For the CDR3, the DNA is TGTGCCAGCAGTGAAGAGATGAGGACTTCGCCCTACAATGAGCAGTTCTTC. Translation gives CASSEEMRTSPYNEQFF.

The V call is TRBV6-1, the J call TRBJ1-3; D is undetermined. CDR1 MNHNS and CDR2 SASEGT come from the germline V gene. This CDR3 has 16 amino acids. V lost 2 bases to trimming and J lost 0 bases, with 11 bases between them. The CDR3 loop reads CASSEPGKGSGNTIYF. Here the CDR3 DNA reads TGTGCCAGCAGTGAACCGGGGAAAGGCTCTGGAAACACCATATATTTT.

V usage is TRBV30 and J usage is TRBJ2-1; 9 bases align to TRBD1. This CDR3 comprises 14 residues. Trimming removed 1 base from V and 7 bases from J; junction bases left unmatched: 5. Germline CDR1 reads GTSNPN; CDR2 reads SVGIG (reference sequence). This chain's CDR3 is CAWSGDRASNEQFF. The CDR3, as DNA: TGTGCCTGGAGTGGGGACAGGGCTTCGAATGAGCAGTTCTTC.

At least ten counts were recorded for this clone. This chain links TRBV6-1 with TRBJ1-4, with D unclear. Trimming took 1 base from V and 7 from J, leaving 7 bases between them. Germline V gives CDR1 MNHNS, CDR2 SASEGT. CDR3 length: 13 amino acids. The DNA for the CDR3 is TGTGCCAGCAGTGAAGAGGGCTTTGAAAAACTGTTTTTT. The encoded protein is CASSEEGFEKLFF.

Turning to this clone: Other DNA sequences in the sample encode the same CDR3. CDR3 protein: CASSWAGQGGNSPLHF. In nucleotides, the CDR3 is TGTGCCAGCAGTTGGGCGGGGCAGGGTGGTAATTCACCCCTCCACTTT. The V and J genes are TRBV27 and TRBJ1-6, with a tentative D call TRBD1 (5 bases). Trimming removed 4 bases from V and 6 bases from J, with 16 bases in between. The germline gives CDR1 MNHEY, CDR2 SMNVEV (reference sequence). CDR3 length equals 16 residues.

On this clone itself: This sample includes further DNA sequences coding for the same CDR3. The chain is built from TRBV5-1 and TRBJ1-2, with D unclear. The ends were cut back, 0 bases at V and 8 bases at J, with 8 bases in the middle. The germline V gene encodes CDR1 SGHRS and CDR2 YFSETQ. This CDR3 has 12 amino acids. CDR3 DNA: TGCGCCAGCAGCTTGGACGGGAAGGGCTACACCTTC. Amino acids: CASSLDGKGYTF.

A note on this clone: This CDR3 is also generated by other DNA sequences in the sample. The CDR3 is CASSEAAGSPGELFF. For the CDR3, the DNA is TGTGCCAGCAGTGAAGCGGCGGGATCGCCCGGGGAGCTGTTTTTT. The genes are TRBV6-1 and TRBJ2-2; D might be TRBD2 (6 bases). CDR3 length equals 15 residues. Germline loops: CDR1 MNHNS, CDR2 SASEGT. The germline V and J ends were trimmed by 0 bases and 6 bases, with 11 bases remaining between them.

The rearrangement joins TRBV20-1 to TRBJ1-5; tentatively, D is TRBD1 (5 bases). In germline, CDR1 is DFQATT, CDR2 SNEGSKA (reference sequence). CDR3 length: 13 amino acids. Trimming took 0 bases from V and 6 from J, leaving 9 bases between them. CDR3 nucleotide sequence: TGCAGTGCTAGAGATTTAGGGGCTCAGCCCCAGCATTTT. Protein product: CSARDLGAQPQHF.

V is TRBV3-1 and J is TRBJ1-1; unclear D gene. Per the germline V gene, CDR1 is LGHDT and CDR2 is YNNKEL (reference sequence). Trimming stripped 1 base from V and 2 bases from J, with 5 bases between. This CDR3 has 13 residues. The CDR3 region has the DNA TGTGCCAGCAGCCAAGTGGGTAACACTGAAGCTTTCTTT. The encoded protein is CASSQVGNTEAFF.

Concerning this clone itself: Just one base apart from a much larger clone, this may be a read error. The chain combines TRBV19 with TRBJ1-1, with D possibly matching TRBD1 (6 bases). The CDR3 is 15 residues long. CDR1 and CDR2 from the germline V gene are LNHDA and SQIVND (reference sequence). The ends were cut back, 2 bases at V and 0 bases at J, with 10 bases in the middle. This CDR3 reads CASSISDRLNTEAFF. The DNA of the CDR3 is TGTGCCAGTAGTATATCTGACAGGTTGAACACTGAAGCTTTCTTT.

This clone was seen a handful of times. The DNA of the CDR3 is TGTGCCAGCAGCTTGGGACCACAGGGAACCTACAATGAGCAGTTCTTC. It yields the protein CASSLGPQGTYNEQFF. The chain combines TRBV11-2 with TRBJ2-1; weak D call: TRBD1 (6 bases). The germline gives CDR1 SGHAT, CDR2 FQNNGV. Trimming stripped 3 bases from V and 2 bases from J, with 14 bases between. CDR3 length: 16 amino acids.

This clone was picked up a small number of times. The chain recombines TRBV30 with TRBJ2-1, with D unresolved. The CDR3 loop spans 16 amino acids. V was pared by 1 base and J by 1 base, with 14 bases between. The V gene's germline CDR1 is GTSNPN and CDR2 SVGIG (reference sequence). CDR3 coding DNA: TGTGCCTGGAGTGCGCGACTGCCCCATTCCTACAATGAGCAGTTCTTC. Its protein product is CAWSARLPHSYNEQFF.

This clone was picked up a small number of times. A junction boundary mismatches the germline segment, possibly from a read error. The chain has TRBV6-1 and TRBJ2-7, with 9 bases matching TRBD2. Germline values: CDR1 MNHNS, CDR2 SASEGT. The CDR3 runs 14 residues. CDR3 DNA: TGCGCCAGCAGTGGGGCTAGCGGGACCTACGAGCAGTACTTC. It translates to CASSGASGTYEQYF.

CDR3 nucleotide sequence: TGTGCCAGCAGTTATCCATCTCGACTAGCGAATACAGATACGCAGTATTTT. It translates to CASSYPSRLANTDTQYF. The chain links TRBV6-2 or TRBV6-3 to TRBJ2-3; 8 positions agree with TRBD2. This CDR3 comprises 17 residues. Germline assignment: CDR1 MNHEY and CDR2 SVGEGT. Germline trimming cut 3 bases from V and 3 bases from J; bases unmatched to any gene: 11.

The table lists this clone with a few counts. The chain has TRBV5-1 and TRBJ1-1; D perhaps matches TRBD1 (5 bases). The CDR3 totals 15 residues. Germline V gene sequence: CDR1 SGHRS, CDR2 YFSETQ. Trimming removed 0 bases at V and 7 bases at J, with 16 bases between. This CDR3 reads CASSLESFGTDEAFF. CDR3 nucleotides: TGCGCCAGCAGCTTGGAGAGTTTCGGGACGGATGAAGCTTTCTTT. Filled out from reference TRBV5-1 and TRBJ1-1, the complete variable domain reads KAGVTQTPRYLIKTRGQQVTLSCSPISGHRSVSWYQQTPGQGLQFLFEYFSETQRNKGNFPGRFSGRQFSNSRSEMNVSTLELGDSALYLCASSLESFGTDEAFFGQGTRLTVV.

The chain is built from TRBV12-3 or TRBV12-4 and TRBJ2-1; a weak D match, TRBD2 (6 bases). The CDR3 totals 14 residues. V was clipped by 3 bases and J by 3 bases, with 9 bases between them. CDR3 protein: CASSFLADYNEQFF. Written as DNA, the CDR3 is TGTGCCAGCAGTTTTTTAGCGGACTACAATGAGCAGTTCTTC.

V usage is TRBV27 and J usage is TRBJ2-2, with D tentatively TRBD2 (6 bases). Germline V gene lookup returns CDR1 MNHEY and CDR2 SMNVEV (reference sequence). Trimming stripped 6 bases from V and 8 bases from J, with 10 bases between. There are 12 residues in the CDR3. CDR3 coding DNA: TGTGCCAGCAGCCCGGGAGCAGGGGAGCTGTTTTTT. Protein product: CASSPGAGELFF.

The CDR3 DNA reads TGCGCCAGCAGGACTCAGGGGTCGTTGACTGAAGCTTTCTTT. Encoded protein: CASRTQGSLTEAFF. The V and J genes are TRBV5-1 and TRBJ1-1; possible D gene TRBD1, 6 bases. Trimming removed 5 bases from V and 5 bases from J, with 16 bases in between. The CDR3 runs to 14 residues. Germline CDR1 is SGHRS and CDR2 is YFSETQ. Full variable domain (remainder filled in from reference TRBV5-1 and TRBJ1-1): KAGVTQTPRYLIKTRGQQVTLSCSPISGHRSVSWYQQTPGQGLQFLFEYFSETQRNKGNFPGRFSGRQFSNSRSEMNVSTLELGDSALYLCASRTQGSLTEAFFGQGTRLTVV.

This CDR3 is CASSRDPGSFGEKLFF. The CDR3 DNA follows: TGCGCCAGCAGTCGAGACCCGGGGTCCTTTGGGGAAAAACTGTTTTTT. V is TRBV5-1 and J is TRBJ1-4; D not certain. This CDR3 spans 16 amino acids. The germline V gene has CDR1 SGHRS and CDR2 YFSETQ. Trimming took off 5 bases at V and 8 bases at J, with 22 bases between the two ends.

This clone was counted between two and nine times. A junction end diverges from the germline sequence, so it may reflect a read error. J is TRBJ2-2 and V is TRBV6-6; possibly TRBD2 for D (6 bases). The CDR3 totals 15 residues. In germline, CDR1 is MNHNY, CDR2 SVGAGI (reference sequence). CDR3 protein: CASSYQVREGGKLFF. The CDR3 DNA is TGTGCCAGCAGTTACCAGGTCAGGGAAGGCGGGAAGCTGTTTTTT.